This TCR beta chain came from a study of PD-1 blockade in mismatch repair-deficient tumors. Germline CDR1 is SGHDT and CDR2 is YYEEEE. This CDR3 has 14 amino acids. V was trimmed by 2 bases and J by 4 bases, leaving 11 bases between them. Method: immunoSEQ multiplex PCR; TCRdb's copy keeps in-frame clones and lacks some. This table has approximately 40,000 clones, 70% to 80% appearing once. This sequence joins TRBV5-6 and TRBJ2-3; no definite D call. This specimen consisted of peripheral blood, obtained 4 weeks after starting pembrolizumab. The source of this sequence is an adult with mismatch repair-deficient cancer. CDR3 protein: CASSFLVLPDTQYF. The CDR3 coding sequence is TGTGCCAGCAGCTTTCTAGTCCTCCCAGATACGCAGTATTTT.